This T cell receptor (beta chain) came from a study of blood T cell repertoires in COVID-19. Study summary: The United States, Italy and Spain provided the acute and convalescent COVID-19 samples.

Profiling relied on immunoSEQ multiplex PCR, and the TCRdb table lists in-frame clones only, not all of them. This table has about 330,000 clones, more than 80% appearing once. V was cut by 5 bases and J by 4 bases, with 13 bases left in between. The length of the CDR3 is 14 residues. CDR1 and CDR2 (germline): SEHNR, FQNEAQ (reference sequence). The chain employs TRBV7-9 and TRBJ2-3, with a possible D match to TRBD2 (6 bases). The receptor was derived from a man between 18 and 35 years old who had recovered from COVID-19. Sequences were obtained from peripheral blood. The CDR3: CASSPAGGADTQYF. The CDR3 DNA is TGTGCCAGCAGCCCCGCTGGAGGGGCAGATACGCAGTATTTT.